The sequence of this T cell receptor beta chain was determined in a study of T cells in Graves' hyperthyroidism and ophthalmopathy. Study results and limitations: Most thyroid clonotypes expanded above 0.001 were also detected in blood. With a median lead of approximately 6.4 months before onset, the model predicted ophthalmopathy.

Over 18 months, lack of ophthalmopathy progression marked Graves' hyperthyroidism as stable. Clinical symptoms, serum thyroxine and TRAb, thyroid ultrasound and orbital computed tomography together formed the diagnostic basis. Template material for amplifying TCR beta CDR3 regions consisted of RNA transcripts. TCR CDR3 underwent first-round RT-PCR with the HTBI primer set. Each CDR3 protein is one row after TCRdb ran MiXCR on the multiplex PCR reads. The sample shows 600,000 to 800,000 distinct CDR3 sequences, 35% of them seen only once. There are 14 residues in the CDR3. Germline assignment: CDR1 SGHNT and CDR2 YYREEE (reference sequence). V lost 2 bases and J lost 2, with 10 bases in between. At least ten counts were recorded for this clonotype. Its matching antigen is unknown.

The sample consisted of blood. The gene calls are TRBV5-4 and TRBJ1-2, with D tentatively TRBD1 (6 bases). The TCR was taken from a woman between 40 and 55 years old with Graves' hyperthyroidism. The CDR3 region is CASSLGGQNYGYTF. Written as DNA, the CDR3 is TGTGCCAGCAGCTTAGGGGGTCAGAACTATGGCTACACCTTC. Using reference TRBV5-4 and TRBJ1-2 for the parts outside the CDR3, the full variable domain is ETGVTQSPTHLIKTRGQQVTLRCSSQSGHNTVSWYQQALGQGPQFIFQYYREEENGRGNFPPRFSGLQFPNYSSELNVNALELDDSALYLCASSLGGQNYGYTFGSGTRLTVV.